Below are 5 T cell receptor beta chains sequenced from a single sample in a study of beta chain features in type 1 diabetes. The study's findings and limits: TCRB CDR3s were moderately but significantly shorter in Type 1 diabetes patients in all four CD4+ subsets.

Since all of the isolated RNA was reverse transcribed, expressed TCRB transcripts were what got sequenced. Assay used: immunoSEQ multiplex PCR; TCRdb lists only in-frame clones, some missing. The table includes some 290,000 clones, roughly 25% detected once. These receptors have no identified antigens. The sample comprised naive CD4+ T cells from blood. Every receptor here comes from a woman aged 25-40 years with type 1 diabetes.

This sequence joins TRBV18 and TRBJ2-2; 7 bases are shared with TRBD1. Germline CDR1 and CDR2: KGHSH and LQKENI. This CDR3 comprises 17 residues. V was clipped by 0 bases and J by 6 bases; unmatched bases: 10. CDR3 protein: CASSPPKRDSVSGELFF. The CDR3, as DNA: TGTGCCAGCTCACCACCAAAGAGGGACAGCGTGTCCGGGGAGCTGTTTTTT.

The V and J genes are TRBV15 and TRBJ1-1; 8 bases line up with TRBD1. Germline CDR1 and CDR2: LNHNV and YYDKDF (reference sequence). V was pared by 6 bases and J by 1 base, with 4 bases of the junction left unmatched. This CDR3 is 14 amino acids long. CDR3 sequence: CATSAGTGNTEAFF. DNA for the CDR3: TGTGCCACCAGTGCCGGGACAGGGAACACTGAAGCTTTCTTT.

The chain is built from TRBV29-1 and TRBJ1-1; D may be TRBD1 (5 bases). The germline gives CDR1 SQVTM, CDR2 ANQGSEA. Trimming pared 3 bases from V and 4 bases from J, leaving 9 bases between. The CDR3 sequence is 12 residues long. CDR3 in DNA: TGCAGCGTTGAGGGGGGAGGCACTGAAGCTTTCTTT. This codes for CSVEGGGTEAFF.

This clone has just one count. The chain links TRBV4-1 to TRBJ2-1; D remains ambiguous. This CDR3 has 16 amino acids. Per the germline V gene, CDR1 is MGHRA and CDR2 is YSYEKL. Trimming cost V 0 bases and J 1 base, with 10 bases left between them. The CDR3 DNA reads TGCGCCAGCAGCCAAGATACAGTTCTGTCCTACAATGAGCAGTTCTTC. Its translation is CASSQDTVLSYNEQFF.

The V gene is TRBV28, the J gene TRBJ2-1; a possible D gene is TRBD1 (5 bases). The germline V gene encodes CDR1 MDHEN and CDR2 SYDVKM. Trimming stripped 3 bases from V and 2 bases from J, with 17 bases between. The CDR3 consists of 17 residues. The CDR3 loop is CASSFRMGRGTYNEQFF. The CDR3 bases are TGTGCCAGCAGTTTTCGGATGGGGCGAGGTACCTACAATGAGCAGTTCTTC.